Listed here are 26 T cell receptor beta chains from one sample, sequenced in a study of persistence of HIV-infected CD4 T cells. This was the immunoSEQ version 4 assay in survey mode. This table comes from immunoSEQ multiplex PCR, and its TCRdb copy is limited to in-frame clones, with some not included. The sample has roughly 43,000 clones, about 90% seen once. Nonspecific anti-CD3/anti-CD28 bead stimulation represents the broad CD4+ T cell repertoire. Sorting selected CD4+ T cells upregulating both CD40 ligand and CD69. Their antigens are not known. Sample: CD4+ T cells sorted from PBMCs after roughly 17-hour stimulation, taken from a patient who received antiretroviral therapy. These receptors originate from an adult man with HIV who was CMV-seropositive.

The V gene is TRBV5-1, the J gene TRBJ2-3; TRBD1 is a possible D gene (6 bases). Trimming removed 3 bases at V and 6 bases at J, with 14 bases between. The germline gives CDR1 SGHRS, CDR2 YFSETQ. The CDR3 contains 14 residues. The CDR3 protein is CASSSGQRGDTQYF. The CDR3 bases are TGCGCCAGCAGCTCCGGACAGAGAGGGGATACGCAGTATTTT.

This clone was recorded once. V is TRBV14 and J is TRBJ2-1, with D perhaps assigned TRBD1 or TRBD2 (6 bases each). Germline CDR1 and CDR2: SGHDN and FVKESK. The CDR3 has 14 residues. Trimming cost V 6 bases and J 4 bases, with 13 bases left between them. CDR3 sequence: CASSSGASYNEQFF. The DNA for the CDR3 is TGTGCCAGCAGTTCGGGGGCCTCGTACAATGAGCAGTTCTTC.

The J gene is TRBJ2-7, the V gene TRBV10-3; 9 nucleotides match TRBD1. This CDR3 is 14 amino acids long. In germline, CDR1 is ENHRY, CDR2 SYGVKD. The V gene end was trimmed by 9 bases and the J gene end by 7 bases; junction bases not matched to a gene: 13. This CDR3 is CAISPQGAIREQYF. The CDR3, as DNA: TGTGCCATTTCGCCACAGGGGGCGATTCGAGAGCAGTACTTC.

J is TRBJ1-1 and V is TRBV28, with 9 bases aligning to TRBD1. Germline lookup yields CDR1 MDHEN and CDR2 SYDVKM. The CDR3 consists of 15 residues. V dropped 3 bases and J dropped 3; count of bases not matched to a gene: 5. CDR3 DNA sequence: TGTGCCAGCAGTTTCGGGACAGGGAGGGACACTGAAGCTTTCTTT. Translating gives CASSFGTGRDTEAFF.

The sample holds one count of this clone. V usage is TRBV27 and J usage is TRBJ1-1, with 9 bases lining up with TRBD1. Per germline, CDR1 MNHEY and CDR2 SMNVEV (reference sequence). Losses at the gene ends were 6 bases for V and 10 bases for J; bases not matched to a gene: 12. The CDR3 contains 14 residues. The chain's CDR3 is CASRPSPDRGPAFF. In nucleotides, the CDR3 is TGTGCCAGCAGACCTAGTCCGGACAGGGGTCCAGCTTTCTTT.

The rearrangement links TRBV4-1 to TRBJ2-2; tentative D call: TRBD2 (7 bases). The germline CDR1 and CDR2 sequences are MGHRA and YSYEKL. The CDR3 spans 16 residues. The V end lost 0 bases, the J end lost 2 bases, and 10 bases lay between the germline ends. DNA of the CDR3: TGCGCCAGCAGCCAAGAAGGGGGGGATAACACCGGGGAGCTGTTTTTT. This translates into CASSQEGGDNTGELFF.

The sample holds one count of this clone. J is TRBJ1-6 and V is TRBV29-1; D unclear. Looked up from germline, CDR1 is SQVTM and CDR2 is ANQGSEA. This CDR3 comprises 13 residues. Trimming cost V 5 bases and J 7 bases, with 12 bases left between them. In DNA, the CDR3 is TGCAGCGTTAGGTACAGTCCGAATTCACCCCTCCACTTT. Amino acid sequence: CSVRYSPNSPLHF. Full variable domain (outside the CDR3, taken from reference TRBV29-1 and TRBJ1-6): SAVISQKPSRDICQRGTSLTIQCQVDSQVTMMFWYRQQPGQSLTLIATANQGSEATYESGFVIDKFPISRPNLTFSTLTVSNMSPEDSSIYLCSVRYSPNSPLHFGNGTRLTVT.

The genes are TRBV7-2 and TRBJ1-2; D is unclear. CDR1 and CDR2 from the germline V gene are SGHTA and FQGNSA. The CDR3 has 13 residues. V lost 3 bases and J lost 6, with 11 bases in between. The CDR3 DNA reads TGTGCCAGCAGCTTGTTAAGGGTTCATGGCTACACCTTC. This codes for CASSLLRVHGYTF.

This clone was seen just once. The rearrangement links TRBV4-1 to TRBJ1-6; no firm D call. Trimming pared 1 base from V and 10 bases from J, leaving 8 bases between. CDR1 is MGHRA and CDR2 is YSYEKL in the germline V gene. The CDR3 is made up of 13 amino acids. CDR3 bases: TGCGCCAGCAGCCAAGTCCATTACTCACCCCTCCACTTT. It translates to CASSQVHYSPLHF.

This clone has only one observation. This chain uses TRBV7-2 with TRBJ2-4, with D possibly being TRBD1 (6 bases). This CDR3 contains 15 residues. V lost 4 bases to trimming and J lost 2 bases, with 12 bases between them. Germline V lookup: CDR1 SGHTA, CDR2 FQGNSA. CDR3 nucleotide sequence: TGTGCCAGCAGCTCATCCACAGGGACCAAAAACATTCAGTACTTC. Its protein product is CASSSSTGTKNIQYF.

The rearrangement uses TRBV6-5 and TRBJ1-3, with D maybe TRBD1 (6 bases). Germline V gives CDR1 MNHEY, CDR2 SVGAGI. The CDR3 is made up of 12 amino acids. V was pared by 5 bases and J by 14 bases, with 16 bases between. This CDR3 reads CASSPGRGGLYF. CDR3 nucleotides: TGTGCCAGCAGTCCTGGAAGGGGGGGCCTATATTTT.

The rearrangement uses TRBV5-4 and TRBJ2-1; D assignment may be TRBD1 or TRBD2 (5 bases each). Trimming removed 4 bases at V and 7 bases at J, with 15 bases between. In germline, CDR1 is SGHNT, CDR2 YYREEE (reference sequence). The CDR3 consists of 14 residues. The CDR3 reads CASSHRDRGNEQFF. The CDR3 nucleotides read TGTGCCAGCAGCCACCGGGACCGCGGAAATGAGCAGTTCTTC.

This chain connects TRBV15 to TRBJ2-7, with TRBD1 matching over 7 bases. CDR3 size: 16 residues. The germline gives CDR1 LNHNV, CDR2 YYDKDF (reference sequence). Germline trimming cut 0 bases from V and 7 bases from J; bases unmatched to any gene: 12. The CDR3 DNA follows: TGTGCCACCAGCAGAGATAGAAATTTAGGGGGCGGAGAGCAGTACTTC. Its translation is CATSRDRNLGGGEQYF.

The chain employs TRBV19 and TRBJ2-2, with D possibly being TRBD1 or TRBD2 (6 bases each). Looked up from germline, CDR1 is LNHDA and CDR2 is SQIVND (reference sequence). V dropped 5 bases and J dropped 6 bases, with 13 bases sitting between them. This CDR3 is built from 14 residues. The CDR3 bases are TGTGCCAGTAGTGGACAGCCGGGGGCCGGGGAGCTGTTTTTT. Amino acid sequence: CASSGQPGAGELFF.

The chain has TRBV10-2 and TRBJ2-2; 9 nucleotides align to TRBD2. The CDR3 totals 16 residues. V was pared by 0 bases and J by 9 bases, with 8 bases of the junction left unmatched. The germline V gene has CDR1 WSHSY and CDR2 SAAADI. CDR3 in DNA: TGCGCCAGCAGTGAGTCCGGCGGGGGGGCCGGCCGGGAGCTGTTTTTT. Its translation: CASSESGGGAGRELFF.

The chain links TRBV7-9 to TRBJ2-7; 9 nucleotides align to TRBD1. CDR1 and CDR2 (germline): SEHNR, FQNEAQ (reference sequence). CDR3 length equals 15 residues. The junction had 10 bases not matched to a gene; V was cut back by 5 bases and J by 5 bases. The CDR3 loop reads CASSQPGTGPDEQYF. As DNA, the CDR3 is TGTGCCAGCAGCCAACCCGGGACAGGGCCAGACGAGCAGTACTTC.

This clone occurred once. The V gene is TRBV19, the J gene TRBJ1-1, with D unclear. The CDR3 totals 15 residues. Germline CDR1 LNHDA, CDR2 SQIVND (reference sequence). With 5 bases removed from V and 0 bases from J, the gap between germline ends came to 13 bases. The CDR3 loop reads CASSYTRIMNTEAFF. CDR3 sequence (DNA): TGTGCCAGTAGTTATACAAGGATTATGAACACTGAAGCTTTCTTT.

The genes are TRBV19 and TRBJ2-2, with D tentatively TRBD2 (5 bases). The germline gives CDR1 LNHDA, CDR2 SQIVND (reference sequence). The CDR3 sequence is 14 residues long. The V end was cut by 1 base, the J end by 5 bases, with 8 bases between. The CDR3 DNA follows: TGTGCCAGTAGTATAGGGTCGGGGACCGGGGAGCTGTTTTTT. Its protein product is CASSIGSGTGELFF. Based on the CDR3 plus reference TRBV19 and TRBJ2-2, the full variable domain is DGGITQSPKYLFRKEGQNVTLSCEQNLNHDAMYWYRQDPGQGLRLIYYSQIVNDFQKGDIAEGYSVSREKKESFPLTVTSAQKNPTAFYLCASSIGSGTGELFFGEGSRLTVL.

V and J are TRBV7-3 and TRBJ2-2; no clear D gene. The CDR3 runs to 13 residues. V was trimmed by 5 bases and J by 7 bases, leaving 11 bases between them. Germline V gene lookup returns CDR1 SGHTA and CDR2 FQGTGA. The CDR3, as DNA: TGTGCCAGCAGCCCCGAAGCTTACGGGGAGCTGTTTTTT. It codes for CASSPEAYGELFF.

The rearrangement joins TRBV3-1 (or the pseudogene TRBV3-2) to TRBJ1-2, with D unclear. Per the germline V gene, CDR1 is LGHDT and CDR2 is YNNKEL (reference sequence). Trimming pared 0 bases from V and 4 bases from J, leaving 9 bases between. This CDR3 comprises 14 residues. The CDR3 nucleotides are TGTGCCAGCAGCCAAGATAGCGGGAGCTATGGCTACACCTTC. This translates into CASSQDSGSYGYTF.

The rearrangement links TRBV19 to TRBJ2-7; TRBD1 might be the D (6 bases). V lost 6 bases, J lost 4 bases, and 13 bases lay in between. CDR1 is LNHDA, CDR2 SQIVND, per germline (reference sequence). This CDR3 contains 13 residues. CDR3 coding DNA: TGTGCCAGTAGCCCGACAGGAGGTTACGAGCAGTACTTC. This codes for CASSPTGGYEQYF.

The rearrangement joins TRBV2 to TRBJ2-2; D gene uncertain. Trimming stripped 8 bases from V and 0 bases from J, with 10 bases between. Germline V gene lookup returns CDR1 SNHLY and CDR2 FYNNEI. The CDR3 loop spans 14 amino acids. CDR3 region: CASWTGSNTGELFF. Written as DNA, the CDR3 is TGTGCCAGCTGGACCGGCTCGAACACCGGGGAGCTGTTTTTT.

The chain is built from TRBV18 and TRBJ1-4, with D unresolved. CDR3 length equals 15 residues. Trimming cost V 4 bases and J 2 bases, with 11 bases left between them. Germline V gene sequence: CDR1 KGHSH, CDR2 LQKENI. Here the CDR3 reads CASSQSFKTNEKLFF. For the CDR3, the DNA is TGTGCCAGCTCACAATCTTTTAAGACTAATGAAAAACTGTTTTTT.

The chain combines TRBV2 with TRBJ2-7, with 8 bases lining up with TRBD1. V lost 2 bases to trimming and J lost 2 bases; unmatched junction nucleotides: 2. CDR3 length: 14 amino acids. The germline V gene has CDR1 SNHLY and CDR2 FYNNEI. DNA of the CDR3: TGTGCCAGCAGTGAAAGGACAGGGCCCTACGAGCAGTACTTC. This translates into CASSERTGPYEQYF.

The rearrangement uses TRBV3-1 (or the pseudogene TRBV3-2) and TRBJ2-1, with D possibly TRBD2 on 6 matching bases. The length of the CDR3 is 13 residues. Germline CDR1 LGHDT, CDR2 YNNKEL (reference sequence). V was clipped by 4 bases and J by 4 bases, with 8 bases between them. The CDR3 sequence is CASSRGTYNEQFF. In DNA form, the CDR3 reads TGTGCCAGCAGCCGGGGGACTTACAATGAGCAGTTCTTC.

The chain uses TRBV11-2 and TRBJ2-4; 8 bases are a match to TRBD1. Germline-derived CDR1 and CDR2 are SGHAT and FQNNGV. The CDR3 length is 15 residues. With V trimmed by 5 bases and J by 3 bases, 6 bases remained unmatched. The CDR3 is CASSTFRGRKNIQYF. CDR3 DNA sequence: TGTGCCAGCAGCACCTTCAGGGGGCGCAAAAACATTCAGTACTTC.